Listed here is a single TCR beta chain. Assay: immunoSEQ multiplex PCR; the TCRdb copy retains only in-frame clones and omits some. The sample gives tens of thousands of clones, approximately 88% of which show up once; 12% to 15% is in the top ten. Documented treatment: randomized to nivolumab then ipilimumab (arm A) or the reverse (arm B). No patient had prior DNA-damaging chemotherapy. Live CD3+CD8+ CD19− CD56− cells were sorted from PBMCs. This sample is part of a study of sequential checkpoint blockade in melanoma. Study context: Arm A got nivolumab then ipilimumab; arm B the reverse, 1:1.

V was clipped by 4 bases and J by 4 bases; unmatched bases: 4. The CDR3 totals 15 residues. Germline V gives CDR1 SGDLS, CDR2 YYNGEE. This receptor was identified in a human donor with melanoma. Sequenced material: CD8+ T cells sorted from blood (inferred from file names), taken from a patient given nivolumab and ipilimumab in sequence. This sequence joins TRBV9 and TRBJ2-2; 10 bases agree with TRBD2. The CDR3, as DNA: TGTGCCAGCAGCCCTAGCGGGGGCGGCACCGGGGAGCTGTTTTTT. This gives the protein CASSPSGGGTGELFF. The complete variable domain, with remaining parts taken from reference TRBV9 and TRBJ2-2, reads DSGVTQTPKHLITATGQRVTLRCSPRSGDLSVYWYQQSLDQGLQFLIQYYNGEERAKGNILERFSAQQFPDLHSELNLSSLELGDSALYFCASSPSGGGTGELFFGEGSRLTVL.